These T cell receptor beta chains were read from a single sample in a study of blood T cell repertoires in COVID-19. TCRdb's table, derived via immunoSEQ multiplex PCR, lists solely in-frame clones and lacks some. This repertoire shows approximately 68,000 clones, roughly 86% found once; its top ten account for 10% to 15%. The sample comprised peripheral blood. The receptors originated from a woman aged 60-70 years with acute or convalescent COVID-19. CDR3s include the opening cysteine and the closing phenylalanine or tryptophan. The order of the fields is CDR3 protein, J gene, V gene.

CASSTQNIQYF | TRBJ2-4 | TRBV19
CASSQVGGKGSYNEQFF | TRBJ2-1 | TRBV3-1/TRBV3-2
CASSPTDSSYNEQFF | TRBJ2-1 | TRBV3-1/TRBV3-2
CASSLDRNEKLFF | TRBJ1-4 | TRBV12-3/TRBV12-4
CAKREDQPQHF | TRBJ1-5 | TRBV19
CASSLDNRNTDTQYF | TRBJ2-3 | TRBV11-3
CASSPSGERNQPQHF | TRBJ1-5 | TRBV6-5
CASGLAPRGYTEAFF | TRBJ1-1 | TRBV12-5
CASSLIPGAPETQYF | TRBJ2-5 | TRBV7-3
CASSLFGGSTGELFF | TRBJ2-2 | TRBV27
CASSIGDRGSTTYEQYF | TRBJ2-7 | TRBV19
CASSVEGDRGYEQYF | TRBJ2-7 | TRBV9
CASSQKAGGSWETQYF | TRBJ2-5 | TRBV14
CASSLPTDTQYF | TRBJ2-3 | TRBV7-2
CAISGLFPGQRNTGELFF | TRBJ2-2 | TRBV10-3
CASSLGLAGGPRGDTQYF | TRBJ2-3 | TRBV5-1
CASSPVQGVNQPQHF | TRBJ1-5 | TRBV27
CASSQGSGGAWPGGELFF | TRBJ2-2 | TRBV14
CASSLGSGQGHEQFF | TRBJ2-1 | TRBV11-2
CASSTATGNNSPLHF | TRBJ1-6 | TRBV19
CASSDLREGARSSPLHF | TRBJ1-6 | TRBV2
CASSPAGIQETQYF | TRBJ2-5 | TRBV5-4
CAIRATGGLGTEAFF | TRBJ1-1 | TRBV10-3
CASSQDGGHSDTQYF | TRBJ2-3 | TRBV3-1/TRBV3-2
CARRVPGRTYEQYF | TRBJ2-7 | TRBV5-3
CASSFPGQYNEQFF | TRBJ2-1 | TRBV7-3
CASSARQNTYEKLFF | TRBJ1-4 | TRBV9
CATSAGSYEQYF | TRBJ2-7 | TRBV15
CASSYRGKAEAFF | TRBJ1-1 | TRBV6-5
CASSYTGYEVEAFF | TRBJ1-1 | TRBV14
CASRKTGVYNEQFF | TRBJ2-1 | TRBV7-2
CASSSYSSGETQYF | TRBJ2-5 | TRBV7-7
CASSSRELAGKTQYF | TRBJ2-5 | TRBV2
CASSAGWGGTSYEQYF | TRBJ2-7 | TRBV11-1
CASSPTGVPSNYGYTF | TRBJ1-2 | TRBV14